This T cell receptor (beta chain) emerged from a study of blood T cell repertoires in COVID-19. About the study: Sites across the United States, Italy and Spain contributed samples from acute and convalescent COVID-19. T cells, B-cell-depleted T cells, or PBMCs supplied cDNA or gDNA.

Germline V CDR1 and CDR2: LNHDA, SQIVND (reference sequence). The length of the CDR3 is 16 residues. The ends lost 2 bases at V and 10 bases at J; junction bases unmatched: 8. As handled by the study authors: For nucleated cells, counts were estimated from reference gene primer amplification. The assay was immunoSEQ multiplex PCR, and TCRdb's table has in-frame clones only and misses some. V and J calls and clone size are copied from that table; D and trimming were computed from the DNA. This sample has approximately 50,000 clones, with 65% to 90% found just once. A remark on this clone: The same CDR3 arises from other DNA sequences in this sample as well.

The rearrangement links TRBV19 to TRBJ1-6; 10 nucleotides align to TRBD1. The TCR originated in a human donor in a cohort sampled during active COVID-19. The sample comprised peripheral blood. CDR3 protein: CASSISGQGDGSPLHF. The CDR3 bases are TGTGCCAGTAGTATATCCGGACAGGGGGATGGATCACCCCTCCACTTT.